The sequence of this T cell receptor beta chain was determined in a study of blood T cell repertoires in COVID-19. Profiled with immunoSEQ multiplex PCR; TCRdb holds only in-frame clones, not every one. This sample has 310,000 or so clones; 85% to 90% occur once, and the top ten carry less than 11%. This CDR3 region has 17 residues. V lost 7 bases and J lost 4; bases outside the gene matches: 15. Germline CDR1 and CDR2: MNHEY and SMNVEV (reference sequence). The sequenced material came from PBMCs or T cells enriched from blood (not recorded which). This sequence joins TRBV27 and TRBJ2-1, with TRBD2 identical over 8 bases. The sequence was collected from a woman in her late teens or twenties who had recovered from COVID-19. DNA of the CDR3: TGTGCCAGCACCCCTGGGTACGTGATAGCGGGGTACAATGAGCAGTTCTTC. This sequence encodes CASTPGYVIAGYNEQFF.